The rows below give T cell receptor beta chains drawn from one sample of a study of T cell repertoires in cytomegalovirus infection. TCRdb analysed the reads with MiXCR anew, one entry per CDR3 protein. The table has about 140,000 distinct CDR3 sequences, about 6.5% seen once. Source material: PBMCs. The receptors were sampled from a human donor in good health (CMV status not recorded). Some clones in this sample may be carry-over from other donors' samples. Each CDR3 is given with its conserved first and last residue. A D gene is named only where the DNA matches it firmly. Rows give clone size only sometimes, using once, few, many, or a class for an expanded clone.

TRBV5-1	TRBJ2-7	NA	NA	TGCGCCAGCATTCCCGGTGGGGGTTTGAAAGGCGAGCAGTACTTC	CASIPGGGLKGEQYF
TRBV7-2	TRBJ1-6	medium-sized	NA	TGTGCCAGCAGCCCCCGAACGATGAGGACCCTGAAGGATTATTCACCCCTCCACTTT	CASSPRTMRTLKDYSPLHF
TRBV7-2	TRBJ2-1	many	NA	TGTGCCAGCAGCCAAGGCCGCTACAATGAGCAGTTCTTC	CASSQGRYNEQFF
TRBV12-3/TRBV12-4	TRBJ1-1	many	NA	TGTGCCAGCAGTTTAGCCCTCGGTGGGGGCCACACTGAAGCTTTCTTT	CASSLALGGGHTEAFF
TRBV6-2/TRBV6-3	TRBJ2-7	many	NA	TGTGCAACTGACGGTTTTCGTGGACGCTACGAGCAGTACTTC	CATDGFRGRYEQYF
TRBV7-2	TRBJ2-1	many	TRBD2	TGTGCCAGCAGCTTGACTAGCGGGGTTTACAATGAGCAGTTCTTC	CASSLTSGVYNEQFF
TRBV27	TRBJ2-7	many	TRBD1	TGTGCCAGCAGCCTCACCCCGGGACAGGGTTACGAGCAGTACTTC	CASSLTPGQGYEQYF
TRBV12-3/TRBV12-4	TRBJ1-5	NA	NA	TGTGCCAGCAGTTTAAGTGGTCAGGGAACTCAGCCCCAGCATTTT	CASSLSGQGTQPQHF
TRBV7-2	TRBJ2-4	many	TRBD2	TGTGCCAGCAGCTCCGGGACTAGCGGGGGGGCGAGAAACATTCAGTACTTC	CASSSGTSGGARNIQYF
TRBV12-3/TRBV12-4	TRBJ1-3	many	NA	TGTGCCAGCAGGGCTAACTCTGGAAACACCATATATTTT	CASRANSGNTIYF
TRBV29-1	TRBJ1-2	NA	TRBD1	TGCAGCGTTGAAGCCGGGGACAGGTGGGGCTACACCTTC	CSVEAGDRWGYTF
TRBV7-8	TRBJ2-7	many	TRBD2	TGTGCCAGCAGCGTCACGACTAGCGGGGGCTCGGGGGAGCAGTACTTC	CASSVTTSGGSGEQYF
TRBV28	TRBJ1-1	few	NA	TGTGCCAGCAGCCCATATTGGGGGCGCGTCACTGAAGCTTTCTTT	CASSPYWGRVTEAFF
TRBV19	TRBJ1-5	NA	TRBD1	TGTGCCAGTAGTAGGGACAGGGCGCAGCCCCAGCATTTT	CASSRDRAQPQHF
TRBV5-1	TRBJ2-5	many	TRBD1	TGCGCCAGCAGCTTGGTGGGACAGAAAGAGACCCAGTACTTC	CASSLVGQKETQYF
TRBV6-6	TRBJ1-5	few	NA	TGTGCCAGCAGTCGACCGGATAATCAGCCCCAGCATTTT	CASSRPDNQPQHF
TRBV7-8	TRBJ2-1	many	NA	TGTGCCAGCAGCTTAGAGGGGAGTAGCAACAATGAGCAGTTCTTC	CASSLEGSSNNEQFF
TRBV2	TRBJ2-7	NA	TRBD1	TGTGCCAGCAGTGACCCCGGGACAGGGGGGTATAACGAGCAGTACTTC	CASSDPGTGGYNEQYF
TRBV7-2	TRBJ2-2	many	NA	TGTGCCAGCAGCTTCTCAGGGAGAGGTGCCGGGGAGCTGTTTTTT	CASSFSGRGAGELFF
TRBV19	TRBJ1-5	many	NA	TGTGCCAGTAGTATAACCGTGGATCAGCCCCAGCATTTT	CASSITVDQPQHF
TRBV29-1	TRBJ2-5	few	NA	TGCAGCGGGAGACAAGAGACCCAGTACTTC	CSGRQETQYF
TRBV7-2	TRBJ2-3	few	NA	TGTGCCAGCAGCTCCTCGGGACTGCCAACAGATACGCAGTATTTT	CASSSSGLPTDTQYF
TRBV5-1	TRBJ1-5	many	NA	TGCGCCAGCAGCTTAGGGGACCGCTTCAATCAGCCCCAGCATTTT	CASSLGDRFNQPQHF
TRBV7-2	TRBJ1-2	many	NA	TGTGCCAGCAGCTCTACTCCCGGCAATGGCTACACCTTC	CASSSTPGNGYTF
TRBV7-8	TRBJ1-1	medium-sized	TRBD1	TGTGCCAGCAGCTTCACGAACAGGGGGCATAGCACTGAAGCTTTCTTT	CASSFTNRGHSTEAFF
TRBV20-1	TRBJ2-6	many	NA	TGCAGTGCTAGAGAAGGGGCTGGGGCCAACGTCCTGACTTTC	CSAREGAGANVLTF
TRBV7-6	TRBJ2-3	few	TRBD2	TGTGCCAGCAGCAAGACCGGGACTACAAGCACAGATACGCAGTATTTT	CASSKTGTTSTDTQYF
TRBV14	TRBJ2-3	many	TRBD1	TGTGCCAGCAGCCAAGACTTACAGGGGGCGCGTGAAGATACGCAGTATTTT	CASSQDLQGAREDTQYF
TRBV7-2	TRBJ2-1	many	TRBD2	TGTGCCAGCAGCCCCGACCCGAGCGGGGGGGAGCAGTTCTTC	CASSPDPSGGEQFF
TRBV7-2	TRBJ2-3	many	TRBD2	TGTGCCAGCAGCACCAGCGGGGGGACAGATACGCAGTATTTT	CASSTSGGTDTQYF
TRBV28	TRBJ2-2	few	NA	TGTGCCAGCAGTTTCCTGCAGGGGGGCACCGGGGAGCTGTTTTTT	CASSFLQGGTGELFF
TRBV18	TRBJ1-2	many	NA	TGTGCCAGCTCACCACCTGCGCAGGGGCATTCCTATGGCTACACCTTC	CASSPPAQGHSYGYTF
TRBV7-2	TRBJ2-7	many	NA	TGTGCCAGCAGCTTGGGCAGAACGTCGGGGGAGCAGTACTTC	CASSLGRTSGEQYF
TRBV5-4	TRBJ2-3	NA	NA	TGTGCCAGCAGCTTCGGGTCGGGGCCAGATACGCAGTATTTT	CASSFGSGPDTQYF
TRBV7-8	TRBJ2-5	many	NA	TGTGCCAGCAGCTCCCGGGGAAGACAAAGGTGGGAGACCCAGTACTTC	CASSSRGRQRWETQYF
TRBV10-1	TRBJ2-3	many	NA	TGCGCCAGCAGTGAGCAGACTAGAGGCGCAGATACGCAGTATTTT	CASSEQTRGADTQYF
TRBV4-3	TRBJ2-7	many	NA	TGCGCCAGCAGCCAAGATGCCCAGGCATCCTACGAGCAGTACTTC	CASSQDAQASYEQYF
TRBV5-6	TRBJ2-7	few	TRBD1	TGTGCCAGCAGCTCCGGACAGGGGGCTTACGAGCAGTACTTC	CASSSGQGAYEQYF
TRBV19	TRBJ1-1	many	NA	TGTGCCAGTAGTATCGGCGCGGGGCCCTCGCGAATGAACACTGAAGCTTTCTTT	CASSIGAGPSRMNTEAFF
TRBV7-2	TRBJ1-6	many	NA	TGTGCCAGCAGCTTAAACCCGACGACACCCCTCCACTTT	CASSLNPTTPLHF
TRBV6-2/TRBV6-3	TRBJ2-1	NA	TRBD1	TGTGCCAGCAGTCTACAGGGGGTCTATTACAATGAGCAGTTCTTC	CASSLQGVYYNEQFF
TRBV3-1	TRBJ2-7	few	TRBD1	TGTGCCAGCAGCCATACGGACAGGACCACGTACGAGCAGTACTTC	CASSHTDRTTYEQYF
TRBV7-2	TRBJ2-3	few	TRBD2	TGTGCCAGCAGCTTAGAGCGGGACACAGATACGCAGTATTTT	CASSLERDTDTQYF
TRBV7-8	TRBJ2-5	many	TRBD2	TGTGCCAGCAGCTTATGGGCTAGCGGGGAGGAGACCCAGTACTTC	CASSLWASGEETQYF
TRBV7-9	TRBJ2-3	many	NA	TGTGCCAGCAGTCGCCCCACAGATACGCAGTATTTT	CASSRPTDTQYF
TRBV4-1	TRBJ1-5	few	NA	TGCGCCAGCAGTATTGGGGGAGAATATAGCAATCAGCCCCAGCATTTT	CASSIGGEYSNQPQHF